This T cell receptor beta chain comes out of a study of T-cell memory formation after mild COVID-19. Whole-study context: The study found TCR clusters largely donor specific.

TCRdb itself ran the 5' RACE reads through MiXCR, one entry per CDR3 protein. Seen here are 550,000 to 700,000 distinct CDR3 sequences, roughly 17% observed once, and the top ten hold about 12%. Remarks on this clonotype: Its antigen is undetermined.

Notes on the study in general: CM and EM subsets held most contracting CD4+ clones; EMRA held CD8+ ones. Cross-reactive memory seemingly joined, as some responding clones were found in pre-infection memory.

This sequence originates from an adult woman who had mild COVID-19 (a few samples of this study predate the infection). Cell type and time point are not known. Sequenced input: PBMCs or a T cell subset sorted from them (not recorded which).

The CDR3: CASSLGRTSGGTDTQYF. DNA for the CDR3: TGTGCCAGCAGCTTAGGACGGACTAGCGGGGGCACAGATACGCAGTATTTT. The chain employs TRBV7-9 and TRBJ2-3, with TRBD2 matching 12 bases. The CDR3 length is 17 residues. Looked up from germline, CDR1 is SEHNR and CDR2 is FQNEAQ (reference sequence). The J segment lost 1 base and the V segment lost 1 base, leaving 3 bases of the junction unmatched.